This T cell receptor beta chain emerged from a study of post-analysis software for immune sequencing data. Study-level background: The patients showed relapsing-remitting, secondary progressive and progressive-relapsing multiple sclerosis courses.

Study results and limitations: Compared with controls, patients had more of five or six TRBV segments, including TRBV5-6, TRBV5-1 and TRBV20-1. In multiple sclerosis, normalized Chao1 diversity was significantly below that of controls.

Many counts were recorded for this clonotype. Its cognate antigen is unknown. The TCR beta cDNA libraries contained unique molecular identifiers. Yield was 450,000 to 650,000 cDNA molecules from around 1 to 9.1 million T cells. TCRdb independently ran MiXCR on the PCR reads; one entry per CDR3 protein. The sample yields approximately 730,000 distinct CDR3 sequences, 25% to 30% seen once. Losses at the gene ends were 3 bases for V and 1 base for J; bases not matched to a gene: 8. Germline V lookup: CDR1 SGHRS, CDR2 YFSETQ. This CDR3 comprises 16 residues. The source material was blood. The sequence was obtained from a girl under 18 with multiple sclerosis. The chain carries TRBV5-1 and TRBJ2-5; 8 bases match TRBD1. CDR3 region: CASSSAGQVGQETQYF. CDR3 DNA: TGCGCCAGCAGCTCCGCGGGACAGGTTGGCCAAGAGACCCAGTACTTC.